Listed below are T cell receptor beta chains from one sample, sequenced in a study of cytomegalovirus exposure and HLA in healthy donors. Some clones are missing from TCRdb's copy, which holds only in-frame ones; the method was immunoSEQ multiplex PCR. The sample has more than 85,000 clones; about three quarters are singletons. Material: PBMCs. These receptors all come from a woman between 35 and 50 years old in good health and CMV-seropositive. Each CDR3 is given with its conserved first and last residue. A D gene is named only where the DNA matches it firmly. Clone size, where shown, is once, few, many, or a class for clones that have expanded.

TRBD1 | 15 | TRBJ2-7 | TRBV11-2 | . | TGTGCCAGCACTTCGTCCGGGACAGGGGACTACGAGCAGTACTTC | CASTSSGTGDYEQYF
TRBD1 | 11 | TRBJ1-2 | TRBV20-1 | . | TGCAGTGCTCAGGGGGACTATGGCTACACCTTC | CSAQGDYGYTF
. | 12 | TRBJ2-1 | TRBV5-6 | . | TGTGCCAGCAGCTTTCAGGACAGCGAGCGGTTCTTC | CASSFQDSERFF
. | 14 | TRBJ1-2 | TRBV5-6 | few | TGTGCCAGCAGCTTGCCGGCAGGGGCCTATGGCTACACCTTC | CASSLPAGAYGYTF
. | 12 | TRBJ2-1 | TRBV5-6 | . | TGTGCCAGCAGCTTGGCGTCCAATGAGCAGTTCTTC | CASSLASNEQFF
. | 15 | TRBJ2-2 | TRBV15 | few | TGTGCCACCAGCAGTACAGAGTTGGCCACCGGGGAGCTGTTTTTT | CATSSTELATGELFF
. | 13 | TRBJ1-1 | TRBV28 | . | TGTGCCAGCAGTCCGGACAGCTACACTGAAGCTTTCTTT | CASSPDSYTEAFF
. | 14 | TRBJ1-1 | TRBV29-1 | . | TGCAGCGTCCCATCCTACCCGCGGGACACTGAAGCTTTCTTT | CSVPSYPRDTEAFF
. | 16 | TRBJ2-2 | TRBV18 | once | TGTGCCAGCTCACCTACTCTCAGGGGTAGAACCGGGGAGCTGTTTTTT | CASSPTLRGRTGELFF
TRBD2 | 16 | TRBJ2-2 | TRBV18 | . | TGTGCCAGCTCACCAAAGCTAGCGGGAGTCACCGGGGAGCTGTTTTTT | CASSPKLAGVTGELFF
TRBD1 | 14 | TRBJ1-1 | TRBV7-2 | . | TGTGCCAGCAGACCCGACAGGGGAAGAACTGAAGCTTTCTTT | CASRPDRGRTEAFF
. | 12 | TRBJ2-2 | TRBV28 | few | TGTGCCAGCAGTTTATTATACGGGGAGCTGTTTTTT | CASSLLYGELFF
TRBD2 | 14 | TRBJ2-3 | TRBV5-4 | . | TGTGCCAGCAGCTCTGGGACTAGCAGAGATACGCAGTATTTT | CASSSGTSRDTQYF
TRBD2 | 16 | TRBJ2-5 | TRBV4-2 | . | TGTGCCAGCAGCCAAGAAGGGCGGGGGGGTCAGGAGACCCAGTACTTC | CASSQEGRGGQETQYF